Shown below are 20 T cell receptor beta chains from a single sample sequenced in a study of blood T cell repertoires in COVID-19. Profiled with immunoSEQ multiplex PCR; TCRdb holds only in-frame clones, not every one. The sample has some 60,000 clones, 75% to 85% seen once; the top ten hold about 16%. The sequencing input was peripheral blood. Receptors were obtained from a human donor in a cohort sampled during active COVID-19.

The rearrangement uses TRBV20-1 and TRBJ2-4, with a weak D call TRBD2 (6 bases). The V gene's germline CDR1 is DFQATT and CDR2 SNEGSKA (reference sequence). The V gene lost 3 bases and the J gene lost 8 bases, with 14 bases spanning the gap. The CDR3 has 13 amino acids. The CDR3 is CSASRVTGDIQYF. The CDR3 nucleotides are TGCAGTGCTAGTAGGGTAACGGGAGACATTCAGTACTTC.

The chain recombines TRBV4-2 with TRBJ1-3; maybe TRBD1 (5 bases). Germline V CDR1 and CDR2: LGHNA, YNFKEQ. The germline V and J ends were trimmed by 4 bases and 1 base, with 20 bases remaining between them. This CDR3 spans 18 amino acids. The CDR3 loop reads CASSPTIPQDWSGNTIYF. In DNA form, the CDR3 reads TGTGCCAGCAGCCCAACCATCCCACAGGATTGGTCTGGAAACACCATATATTTT.

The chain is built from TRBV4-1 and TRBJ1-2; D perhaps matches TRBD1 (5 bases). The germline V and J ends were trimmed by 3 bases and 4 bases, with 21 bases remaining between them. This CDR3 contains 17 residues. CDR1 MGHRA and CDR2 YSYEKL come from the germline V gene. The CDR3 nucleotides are TGCGCCAGCAGCCAGATCCCCAGGGACTTCTCATTCTATGGCTACACCTTC. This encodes CASSQIPRDFSFYGYTF.

CDR3 nucleotide sequence: TGTGCCAGCAAGGCCGAAGGCGGGGGGTACGGGGAGCTGTTTTTT. Translation: CASKAEGGGYGELFF. The chain recombines TRBV2 with TRBJ2-2; 8 positions match TRBD2. The CDR3 totals 15 residues. V shed 7 bases, J shed 7 bases, and the junction held 11 bases outside the gene matches. The germline gives CDR1 SNHLY, CDR2 FYNNEI. Supplemented by reference TRBV2 and TRBJ2-2, the full variable domain reads EPEVTQTPSHQVTQMGQEVILRCVPISNHLYFYWYRQILGQKVEFLVSFYNNEISEKSEIFDDQFSVERPDGSNFTLKIRSTKLEDSAMYFCASKAEGGGYGELFFGEGSRLTVL.

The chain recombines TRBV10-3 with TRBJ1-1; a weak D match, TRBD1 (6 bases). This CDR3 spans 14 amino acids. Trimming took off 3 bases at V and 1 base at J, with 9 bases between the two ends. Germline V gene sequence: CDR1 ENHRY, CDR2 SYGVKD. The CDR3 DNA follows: TGTGCCATCAGTGATACAGGGCAGAACACTGAAGCTTTCTTT. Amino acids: CAISDTGQNTEAFF.

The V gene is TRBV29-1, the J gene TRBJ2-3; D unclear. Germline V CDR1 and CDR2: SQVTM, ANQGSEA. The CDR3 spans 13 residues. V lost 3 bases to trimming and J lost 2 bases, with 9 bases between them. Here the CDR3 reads CSVEWAHTDTQYF. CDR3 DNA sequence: TGCAGCGTTGAGTGGGCCCACACAGATACGCAGTATTTT.

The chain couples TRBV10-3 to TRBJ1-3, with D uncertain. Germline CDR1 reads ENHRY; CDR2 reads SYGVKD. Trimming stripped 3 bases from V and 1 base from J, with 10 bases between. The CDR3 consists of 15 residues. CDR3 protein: CAISDLVSSGNTIYF. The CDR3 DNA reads TGTGCCATCAGTGACCTAGTCAGTTCTGGAAACACCATATATTTT.

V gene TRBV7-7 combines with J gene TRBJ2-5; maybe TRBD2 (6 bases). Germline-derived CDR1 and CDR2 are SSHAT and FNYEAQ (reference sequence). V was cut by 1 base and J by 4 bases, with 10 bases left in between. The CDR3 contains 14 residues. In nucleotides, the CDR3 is TGTGCCAGCAGCTTAGGGCTAGCGTCAGAGACCCAGTACTTC. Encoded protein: CASSLGLASETQYF.

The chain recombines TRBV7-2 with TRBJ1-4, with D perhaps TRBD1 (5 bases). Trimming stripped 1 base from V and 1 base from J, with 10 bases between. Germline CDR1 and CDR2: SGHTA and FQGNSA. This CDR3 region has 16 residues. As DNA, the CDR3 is TGTGCCAGCAGCTTAGGGGGGAGGGGAACTAATGAAAAACTGTTTTTT. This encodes CASSLGGRGTNEKLFF.

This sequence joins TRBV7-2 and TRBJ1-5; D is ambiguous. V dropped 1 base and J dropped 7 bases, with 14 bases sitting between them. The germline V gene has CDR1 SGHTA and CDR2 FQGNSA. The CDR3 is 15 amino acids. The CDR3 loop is CASSLGRGRGQPQHF. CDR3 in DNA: TGTGCCAGCAGCTTAGGTCGGGGAAGAGGACAGCCCCAGCATTTT.

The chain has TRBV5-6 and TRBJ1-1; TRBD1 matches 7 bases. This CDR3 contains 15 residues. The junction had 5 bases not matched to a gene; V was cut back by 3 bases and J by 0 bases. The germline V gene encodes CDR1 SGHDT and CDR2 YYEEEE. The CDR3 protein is CASSWGQLVNTEAFF. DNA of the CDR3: TGTGCCAGCAGCTGGGGACAGCTGGTGAACACTGAAGCTTTCTTT.

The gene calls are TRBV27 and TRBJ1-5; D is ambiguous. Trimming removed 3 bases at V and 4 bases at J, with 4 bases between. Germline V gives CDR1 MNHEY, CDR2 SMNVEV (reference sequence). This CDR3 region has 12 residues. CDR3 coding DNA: TGTGCCAGCAGTTTTCAAAATCAGCCCCAGCATTTT. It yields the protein CASSFQNQPQHF.

CDR3 DNA: TGTGCCAGCAGCTTAGTGGGGGGAGGCACCAAAAACATTCAGTACTTC. It codes for CASSLVGGGTKNIQYF. The chain has TRBV7-2 and TRBJ2-4; tentatively, D is TRBD2 (6 bases). The germline gives CDR1 SGHTA, CDR2 FQGNSA. CDR3 length equals 16 residues. V was trimmed by 1 base and J by 2 bases, leaving 12 bases between them. The full variable domain, rest sourced from reference TRBV7-2 and TRBJ2-4, is GAGVSQSPSNKVTEKGKDVELRCDPISGHTALYWYRQSLGQGLEFLIYFQGNSAPDKSGLPSDRFSAERTGGSVSTLTIQRTQQEDSAVYLCASSLVGGGTKNIQYFGAGTRLSVL.

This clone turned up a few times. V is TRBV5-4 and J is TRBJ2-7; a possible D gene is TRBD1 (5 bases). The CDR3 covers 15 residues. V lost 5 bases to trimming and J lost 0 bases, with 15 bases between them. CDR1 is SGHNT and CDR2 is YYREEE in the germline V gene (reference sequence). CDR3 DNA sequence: TGTGCCAGCAGGCCTGCGTTAGGGGCCTCCTACGAGCAGTACTTC. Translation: CASRPALGASYEQYF.

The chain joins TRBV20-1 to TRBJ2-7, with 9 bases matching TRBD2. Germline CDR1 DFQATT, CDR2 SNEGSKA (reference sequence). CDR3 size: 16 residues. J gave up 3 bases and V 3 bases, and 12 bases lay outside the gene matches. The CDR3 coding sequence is TGCAGTGCTAGTCCGGCGGGGGGGCCGGTGATCTACGAGCAGTACTTC. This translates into CSASPAGGPVIYEQYF.

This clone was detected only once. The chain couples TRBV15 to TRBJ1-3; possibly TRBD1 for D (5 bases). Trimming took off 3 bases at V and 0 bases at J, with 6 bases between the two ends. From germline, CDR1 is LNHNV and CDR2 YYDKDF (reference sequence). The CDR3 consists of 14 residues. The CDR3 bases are TGTGCCACCAGCAGTACAGGCTCTGGAAACACCATATATTTT. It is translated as CATSSTGSGNTIYF.

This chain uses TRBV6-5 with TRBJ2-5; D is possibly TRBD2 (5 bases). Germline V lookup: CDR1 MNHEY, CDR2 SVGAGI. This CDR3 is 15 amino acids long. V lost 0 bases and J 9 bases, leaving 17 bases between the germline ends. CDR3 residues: CASSYSEGQYFPQYF. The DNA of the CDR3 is TGTGCCAGCAGTTACTCTGAGGGCCAGTACTTTCCCCAGTACTTC.

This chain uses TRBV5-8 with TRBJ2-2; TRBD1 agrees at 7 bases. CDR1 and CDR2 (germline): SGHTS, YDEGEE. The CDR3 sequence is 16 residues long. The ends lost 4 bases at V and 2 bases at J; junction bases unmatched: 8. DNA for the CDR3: TGTGCCAGCAGCCCGCGACAGGGACCAAACACCGGGGAGCTGTTTTTT. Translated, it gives CASSPRQGPNTGELFF.

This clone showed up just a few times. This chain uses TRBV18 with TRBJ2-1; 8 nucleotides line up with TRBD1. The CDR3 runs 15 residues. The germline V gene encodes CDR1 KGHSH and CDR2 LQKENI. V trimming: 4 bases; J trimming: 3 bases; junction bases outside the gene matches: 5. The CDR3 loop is CASSLRQGSYNEQFF. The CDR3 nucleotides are TGTGCCAGCTCACTTCGACAGGGGAGCTACAATGAGCAGTTCTTC.

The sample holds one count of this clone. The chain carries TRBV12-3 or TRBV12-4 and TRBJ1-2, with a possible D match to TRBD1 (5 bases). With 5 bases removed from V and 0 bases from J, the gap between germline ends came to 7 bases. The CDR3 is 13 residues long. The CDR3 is CASSTGANYGYTF. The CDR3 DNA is TGTGCCAGCAGTACAGGAGCTAACTATGGCTACACCTTC.